This T cell receptor (beta chain) was identified during a study of naive and memory T cell subsets. Study-level findings and limits: There was no ground truth to check naive and memory subset results. Especially in CD8 cells, naive repertoires contained a few larger clonotypes, possibly CD45RA-re-expressing memory cells. Expression changes during T cell differentiation may affect RNA-based TCR counts.

CMV status came from CD4+ IFNgamma after overnight CMV lysate stimulation. Germline values: CDR1 LGHNA, CDR2 YNFKEQ. The junction had 6 bases not matched to a gene; V was cut back by 3 bases and J by 4 bases. This CDR3 comprises 16 residues. Two oligonucleotides, mixed equimolar, formed the beta constant-region primer covering TRBC1 and TRBC2. The ligated cDNA underwent four PCR rounds using SP2 and nested alpha and beta constant-region primers. MiXCR, run by TCRdb on the UMI-ligation and nested PCR reads, gives a single entry per CDR3 protein. Among over 80,000 distinct CDR3 sequences listed, approximately 10% were seen once. On this clonotype itself: Antigen unknown.

This receptor was obtained from a human donor in good health. The sequenced material came from naive CD4+ T cells from blood. This rearrangement joins TRBV4-2 to TRBJ2-2, with 9 positions matching TRBD2. The CDR3 nucleotides are TGTGCCAGCAGCCATATCCTGACTAGCGGCACCGGGGAGCTGTTTTTT. Protein: CASSHILTSGTGELFF.